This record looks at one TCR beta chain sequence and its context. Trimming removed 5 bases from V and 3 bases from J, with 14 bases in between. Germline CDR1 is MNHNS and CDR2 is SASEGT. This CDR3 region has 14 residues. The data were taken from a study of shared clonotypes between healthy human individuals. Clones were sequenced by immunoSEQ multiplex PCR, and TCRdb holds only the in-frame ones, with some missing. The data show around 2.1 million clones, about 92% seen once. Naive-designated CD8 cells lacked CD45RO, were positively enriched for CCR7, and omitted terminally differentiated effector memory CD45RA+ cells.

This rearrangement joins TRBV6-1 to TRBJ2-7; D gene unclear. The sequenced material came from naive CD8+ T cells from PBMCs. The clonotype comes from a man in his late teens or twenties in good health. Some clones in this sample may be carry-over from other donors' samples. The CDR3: CASSPILGIYEQYF. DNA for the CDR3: TGTGCCAGCAGTCCCATCTTAGGGATCTACGAGCAGTACTTC.